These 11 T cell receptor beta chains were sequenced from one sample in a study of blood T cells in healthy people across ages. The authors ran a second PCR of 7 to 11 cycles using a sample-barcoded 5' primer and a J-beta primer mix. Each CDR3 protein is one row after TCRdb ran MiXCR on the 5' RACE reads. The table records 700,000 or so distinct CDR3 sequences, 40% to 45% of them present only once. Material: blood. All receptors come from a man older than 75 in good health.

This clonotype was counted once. For the CDR3, the DNA is TGTGCCAGCAGCGGTCTGACAGGGAAGTATCGCAATGAGCAGTTCTTC. This translates into CASSGLTGKYRNEQFF. The V and J genes are TRBV9 and TRBJ2-1; 7 bases agree with TRBD1. Trimming at V came to 3 bases and at J to 6 bases, leaving 12 bases not matched to a gene. The CDR3 is 16 amino acids. The V gene's germline CDR1 is SGDLS and CDR2 YYNGEE.

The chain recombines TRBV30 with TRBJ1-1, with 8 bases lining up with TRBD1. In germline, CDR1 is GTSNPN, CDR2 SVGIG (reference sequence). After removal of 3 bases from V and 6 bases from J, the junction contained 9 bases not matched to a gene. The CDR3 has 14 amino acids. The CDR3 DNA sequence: TGTGCCTGGAGACACAGGGGGGTTAGCGCTGAAGCTTTCTTT. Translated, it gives CAWRHRGVSAEAFF.

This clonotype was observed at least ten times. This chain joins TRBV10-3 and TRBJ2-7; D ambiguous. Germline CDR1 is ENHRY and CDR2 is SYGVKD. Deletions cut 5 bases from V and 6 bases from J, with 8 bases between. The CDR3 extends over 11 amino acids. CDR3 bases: TGTGCCATCAGTCGGGCTGGCGAGCAGTACTTC. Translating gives CAISRAGEQYF.

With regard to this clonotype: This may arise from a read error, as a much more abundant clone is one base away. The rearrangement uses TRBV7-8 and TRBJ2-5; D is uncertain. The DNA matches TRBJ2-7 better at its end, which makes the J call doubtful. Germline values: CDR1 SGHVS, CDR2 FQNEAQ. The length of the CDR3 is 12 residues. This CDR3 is CASSLAQFEQYF. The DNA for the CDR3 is TGTGCCAGCAGCTTAGCCCAGTTCGAGCAGTACTTC.

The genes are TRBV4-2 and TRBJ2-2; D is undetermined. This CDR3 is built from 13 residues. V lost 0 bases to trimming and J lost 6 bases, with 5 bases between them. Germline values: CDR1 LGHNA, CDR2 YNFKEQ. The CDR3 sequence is CASSQDRSGELFF. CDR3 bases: TGTGCCAGCAGCCAAGATCGGTCCGGGGAGCTGTTTTTT.

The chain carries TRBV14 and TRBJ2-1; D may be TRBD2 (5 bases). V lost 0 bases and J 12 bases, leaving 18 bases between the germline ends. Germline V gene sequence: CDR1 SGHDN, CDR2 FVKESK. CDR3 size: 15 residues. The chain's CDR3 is CASSQDFARRGLQFF. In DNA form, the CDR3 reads TGTGCCAGCAGCCAAGATTTTGCGCGACGGGGTTTGCAGTTCTTC. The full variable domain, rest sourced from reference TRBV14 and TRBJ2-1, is EAGVTQFPSHSVIEKGQTVTLRCDPISGHDNLYWYRRVMGKEIKFLLHFVKESKQDESGMPNNRFLAERTGGTYSTLKVQPAELEDSGVYFCASSQDFARRGLQFFGPGTRLTVL.

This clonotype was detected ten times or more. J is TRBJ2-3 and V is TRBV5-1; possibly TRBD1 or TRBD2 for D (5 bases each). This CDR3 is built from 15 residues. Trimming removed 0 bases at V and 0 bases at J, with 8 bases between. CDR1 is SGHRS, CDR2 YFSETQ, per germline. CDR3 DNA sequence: TGCGCCAGCAGCTTGGTCAGGGAGAGCACAGATACGCAGTATTTT. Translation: CASSLVRESTDTQYF. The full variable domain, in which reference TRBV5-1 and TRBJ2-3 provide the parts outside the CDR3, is KAGVTQTPRYLIKTRGQQVTLSCSPISGHRSVSWYQQTPGQGLQFLFEYFSETQRNKGNFPGRFSGRQFSNSRSEMNVSTLELGDSALYLCASSLVRESTDTQYFGPGTRLTVL.

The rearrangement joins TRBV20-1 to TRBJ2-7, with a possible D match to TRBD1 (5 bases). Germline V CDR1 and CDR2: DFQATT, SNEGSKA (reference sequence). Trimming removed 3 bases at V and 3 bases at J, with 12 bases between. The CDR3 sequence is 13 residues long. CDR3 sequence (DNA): TGCAGTGCTAGCTCCCGGCAGGGCTACGAGCAGTACTTC. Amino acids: CSASSRQGYEQYF.

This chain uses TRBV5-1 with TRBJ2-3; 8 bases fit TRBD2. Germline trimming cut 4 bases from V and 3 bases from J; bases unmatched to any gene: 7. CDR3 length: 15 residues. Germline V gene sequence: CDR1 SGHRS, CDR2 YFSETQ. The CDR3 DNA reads TGCGCCAGCAGCGTAAGCGGGAGCGTTACAGATACGCAGTATTTT. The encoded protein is CASSVSGSVTDTQYF. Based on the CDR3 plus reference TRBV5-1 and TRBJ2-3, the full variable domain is KAGVTQTPRYLIKTRGQQVTLSCSPISGHRSVSWYQQTPGQGLQFLFEYFSETQRNKGNFPGRFSGRQFSNSRSEMNVSTLELGDSALYLCASSVSGSVTDTQYFGPGTRLTVL.

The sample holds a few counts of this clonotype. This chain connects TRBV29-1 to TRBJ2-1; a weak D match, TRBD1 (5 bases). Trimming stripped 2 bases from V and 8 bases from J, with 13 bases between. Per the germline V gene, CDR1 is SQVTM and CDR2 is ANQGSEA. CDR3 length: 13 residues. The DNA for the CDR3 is TGCAGCGTTGAAACAGGTAAAGCATATGAGCAGTTCTTC. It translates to CSVETGKAYEQFF.

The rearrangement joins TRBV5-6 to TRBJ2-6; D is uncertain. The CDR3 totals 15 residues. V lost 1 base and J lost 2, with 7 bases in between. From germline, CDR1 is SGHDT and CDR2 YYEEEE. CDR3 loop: CASSLPEAGANVLTF. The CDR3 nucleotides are TGTGCCAGCAGCTTGCCCGAAGCTGGGGCCAACGTCCTGACTTTC.